This TCR beta chain was recovered during a study of control samples from healthy donors and cancer patients (TCRdb year 2020). A remark on this clone: No cognate antigen has been identified for it. No much larger clone is present one base from it, and per-base qualities are unavailable.

Germline trimming amounts to 5 bases on V and 8 bases on J, with 10 as the count of junction bases outside the gene matches. The germline V gene yields SGHNT for CDR1 and YENEEA for CDR2. Its CDR3 holds 15 amino acids, cysteine through phenylalanine. CDR3 DNA only is kept here, 45 bases in frame from base 1. Library prep was done by the immunoSEQ multiplex PCR assay. What TCRdb holds here is the immuneACCESS table cut down to in-frame rearrangements. Part of the clones is not present; checked against another copy, under half of the missing clones reflect an unresolved V gene, and the others are unexplained. Across this sample there are over 90,000 clones, with about 91% seen only once. Roughly 2.5% of the sample goes to the ten largest clones.

This TCR was recovered from a woman aged 18-29 years in good health. Sample: blood. In this chain, TRBV11-3 is recombined with TRBJ2-2; TRBD1 agrees with 8 junctional bases. CDR3 region: CASSPRSGGVGELFF. The nucleotide sequence is given as TGTGCCAGCAGCCCACGCTCAGGGGGCGTGGGGGAGCTGTTTTTT.